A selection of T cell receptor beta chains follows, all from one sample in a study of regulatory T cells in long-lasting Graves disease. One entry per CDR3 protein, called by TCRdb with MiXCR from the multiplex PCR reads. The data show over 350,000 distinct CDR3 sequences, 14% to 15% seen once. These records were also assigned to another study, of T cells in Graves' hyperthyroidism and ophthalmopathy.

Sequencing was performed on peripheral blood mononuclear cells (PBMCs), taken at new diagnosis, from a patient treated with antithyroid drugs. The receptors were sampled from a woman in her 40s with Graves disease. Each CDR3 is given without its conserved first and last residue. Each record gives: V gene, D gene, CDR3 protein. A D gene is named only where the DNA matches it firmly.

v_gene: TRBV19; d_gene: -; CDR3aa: ASSPEQGSNQPQH
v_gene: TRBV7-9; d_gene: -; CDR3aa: ASSLDYSGNTIY
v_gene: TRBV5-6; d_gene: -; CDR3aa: ASSLPGRSYKQY
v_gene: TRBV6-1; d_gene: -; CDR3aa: ASRSTSLNEKLF
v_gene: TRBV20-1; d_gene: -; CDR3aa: SASPPGGVTEAF
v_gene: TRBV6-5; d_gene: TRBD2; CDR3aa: ASSYYPPRTSGRAAS
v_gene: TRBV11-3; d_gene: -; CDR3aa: ASSLSGQQETQY
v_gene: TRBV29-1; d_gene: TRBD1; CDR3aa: SVPRGPIFEQF
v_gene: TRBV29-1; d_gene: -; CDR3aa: SVAGHGGEDTQY
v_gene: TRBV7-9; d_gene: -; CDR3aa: ASSSWTSRTDTQY
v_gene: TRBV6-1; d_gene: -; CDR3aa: ASSGLRSTYEQY
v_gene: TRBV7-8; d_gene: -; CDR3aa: ASSLGRVNQPQH
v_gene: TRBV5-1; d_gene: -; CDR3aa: ASRTAESYEQY
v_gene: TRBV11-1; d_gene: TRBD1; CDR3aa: ASSPHTGEFINEQF